A selection of T cell receptor beta chains follows, all from one sample in a study of CD8+CD57+ T cells in acquired aplastic anemia. TCRdb fed the reads into MiXCR, producing one record per CDR3 protein. The top ten hold 4% of the sample, which has about 420,000 distinct CDR3 sequences, just under 70% seen once. Source material: sorted CD4+, CD8+, or CD8+CD57+ T cells (not recorded which) from PBMCs. These receptors were obtained from a human donor in good health, serving as a control. Both conserved end residues are part of each CDR3. D genes are given only for firm matches. Rows give clone size only sometimes, using once, few, many, or a class for an expanded clone.

CASSLGATSGANVLTF	TGCGCCAGCAGCTTGGGCGCGACTAGCGGGGCCAACGTCCTGACTTTC	TRBV5-1	NA	TRBJ2-6	TRBD2
CSARDERDTEAFF	TGCAGTGCTAGGGATGAAAGGGACACTGAAGCTTTCTTT	TRBV20-1	NA	TRBJ1-1	NA
CSVPLGTGQNF	TGCAGCGTCCCTTTAGGAACTGGGCAGAACTTC	TRBV29-1	NA	TRBJ2-7	NA
CASSPSGLAEYEQYF	TGTGCCAGCAGCCCGAGTGGACTAGCGGAGTACGAGCAGTACTTC	TRBV7-2	many	TRBJ2-7	TRBD2
CASSFTSSYNSPLHF	TGTGCCAGCAGCTTCACAAGCTCCTATAATTCACCCCTCCACTTT	TRBV5-8	few	TRBJ1-6	NA
CASSESRRSEAFF	TGCGCCAGCAGTGAGAGCCGGCGGTCTGAAGCTTTCTTT	TRBV10-2	few	TRBJ1-1	NA
CASSEQGAGELFF	TGTGCCAGCAGCGAACAGGGGGCCGGGGAGCTGTTTTTT	TRBV7-9	many	TRBJ2-2	TRBD1
CATWGEKLFF	TGTGCCACTTGGGGGGAAAAACTGTTTTTT	TRBV19	NA	TRBJ1-4	NA
CASTRADSGNTIYF	TGTGCCAGCACCCGGGCCGACTCTGGAAACACCATATATTTT	TRBV10-3	few	TRBJ1-3	NA
CASSLVDPGGGNTEAFF	TGTGCCAGCAGTTTAGTGGATCCAGGGGGTGGGAACACTGAAGCTTTCTTT	TRBV12-3/TRBV12-4	NA	TRBJ1-1	TRBD1
CASSLAVRLSSYNEQFF	TGTGCCAGCAGCTTAGCGGTGCGGTTAAGCTCCTATAATGAGCAGTTCTTC	TRBV7-6	NA	TRBJ2-1	NA
CSGATFQETQYF	TGCAGCGGGGCCACCTTCCAAGAGACCCAGTACTTC	TRBV29-1	NA	TRBJ2-5	NA
CASSLGPRGASYDYTF	TGTGCTAGCAGCTTAGGACCCAGGGGCGCTAGCTACGACTACACCTTC	TRBV7-7	NA	TRBJ1-2	NA
CASTTGPREQFF	TGTGCCAGCACGACAGGGCCAAGGGAGCAGTTCTTC	TRBV7-8	once	TRBJ2-1	TRBD1
CTAGLANSAKNIQYF	TGCACCGCTGGACTCGCGAATTCAGCCAAAAACATTCAGTACTTC	TRBV20-1	NA	TRBJ2-4	NA
CASSISPTGGQTLYF	TGTGCCAGTAGTATATCTCCTACCGGGGGCCAGACCCTGTACTTC	TRBV19	NA	TRBJ1-6	NA
CASSRLGLAGGADTQYF	TGCGCCAGCAGCCGATTGGGACTAGCGGGAGGAGCAGATACGCAGTATTTT	TRBV4-1	NA	TRBJ2-3	TRBD2
CASSRSGTGRGYTF	TGTGCCAGCAGCCGGTCCGGGACAGGCCGTGGCTACACCTTC	TRBV3-1	NA	TRBJ1-2	TRBD1
CATRTEGYTF	TGTGCCACCCGGACTGAAGGCTACACCTTC	TRBV10-3	many	TRBJ1-2	NA
CASSLGPF	TGTGCCAGCAGCCTAGGGCCTTTT	TRBV7-3	few	TRBJ2-3	NA
CASSELAGRSPLHF	TGTGCCAGCAGTGAATTGGCAGGGAGATCACCCCTCCACTTT	TRBV2	NA	TRBJ1-6	NA
CASSLTAGPGQPQHF	TGTGCCAGCAGCTTGACGGCGGGGCCTGGCCAGCCCCAGCATTTT	TRBV7-9	NA	TRBJ1-5	NA
CSARRTQYF	TGCAGTGCTAGAAGGACCCAGTACTTC	TRBV20-1	NA	TRBJ2-5	NA